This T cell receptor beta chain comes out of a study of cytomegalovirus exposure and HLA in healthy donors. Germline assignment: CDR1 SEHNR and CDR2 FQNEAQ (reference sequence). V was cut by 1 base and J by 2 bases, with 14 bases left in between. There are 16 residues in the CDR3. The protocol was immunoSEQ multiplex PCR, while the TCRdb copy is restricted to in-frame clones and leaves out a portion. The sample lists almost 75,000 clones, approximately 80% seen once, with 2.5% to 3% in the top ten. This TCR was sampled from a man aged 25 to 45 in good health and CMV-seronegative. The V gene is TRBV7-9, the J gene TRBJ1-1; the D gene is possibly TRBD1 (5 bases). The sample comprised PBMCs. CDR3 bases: TGTGCCAGCAGCTTAGAATGGGGGAGGGGTAACACTGAAGCTTTCTTT. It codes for CASSLEWGRGNTEAFF.